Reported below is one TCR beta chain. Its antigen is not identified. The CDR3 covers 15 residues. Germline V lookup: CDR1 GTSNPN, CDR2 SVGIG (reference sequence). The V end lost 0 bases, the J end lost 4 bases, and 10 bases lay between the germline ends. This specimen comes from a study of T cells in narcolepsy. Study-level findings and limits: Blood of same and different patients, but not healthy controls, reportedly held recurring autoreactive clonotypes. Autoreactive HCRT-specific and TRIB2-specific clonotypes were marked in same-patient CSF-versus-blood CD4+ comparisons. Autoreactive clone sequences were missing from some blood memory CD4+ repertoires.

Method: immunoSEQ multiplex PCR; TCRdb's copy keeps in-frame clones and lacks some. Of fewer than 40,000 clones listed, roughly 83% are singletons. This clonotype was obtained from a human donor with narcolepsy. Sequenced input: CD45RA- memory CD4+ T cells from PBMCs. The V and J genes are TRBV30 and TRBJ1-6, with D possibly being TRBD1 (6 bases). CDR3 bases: TGTGCCTGGAGTGTGACGGGGGCTTATAATTCACCCCTCCACTTT. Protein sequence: CAWSVTGAYNSPLHF.